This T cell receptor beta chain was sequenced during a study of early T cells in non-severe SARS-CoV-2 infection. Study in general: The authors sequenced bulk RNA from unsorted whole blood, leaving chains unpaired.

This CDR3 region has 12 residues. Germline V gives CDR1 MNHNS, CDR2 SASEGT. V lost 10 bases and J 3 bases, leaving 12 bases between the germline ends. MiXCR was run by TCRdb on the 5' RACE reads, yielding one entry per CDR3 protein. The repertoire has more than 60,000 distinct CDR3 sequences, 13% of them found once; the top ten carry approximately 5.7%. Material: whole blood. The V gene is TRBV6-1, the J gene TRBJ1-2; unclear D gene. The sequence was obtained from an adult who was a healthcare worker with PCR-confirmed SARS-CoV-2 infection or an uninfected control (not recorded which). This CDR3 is CAIPDVYYGYTF. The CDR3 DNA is TGTGCCATCCCGGACGTGTACTATGGCTACACCTTC.